One sample yielded the 31 T cell receptor beta chains listed below, sequenced in a study. TCRdb recomputed calls from the 5' RACE reads with MiXCR, one row per CDR3 protein. The sample records 62,000 or so distinct CDR3 sequences, around 30% being singletons. The sequenced material came from tumor-infiltrating naive CD4+ T cells sorted from the breast tumor. Regarding subset: naive CD4+ T cells, CD4+CD45RA+CD25-. Receptors were obtained from a female donor with breast cancer.

The chain employs TRBV13 and TRBJ2-3; 10 nucleotides match TRBD1. The CDR3 sequence is 16 residues long. Germline V CDR1 and CDR2: PRHDT, FYEKMQ (reference sequence). V lost 5 bases, J lost 1 base, and 6 bases stayed unmatched. The CDR3 nucleotides read TGTGCCAGCAGCCGGGACAGGGGAGTGGGCACAGATACGCAGTATTTT. It yields the protein CASSRDRGVGTDTQYF. Full variable domain (rest looked up from reference TRBV13 and TRBJ2-3): AAGVIQSPRHLIKEKRETATLKCYPIPRHDTVYWYQQGPGQDPQFLISFYEKMQSDKGSIPDRFSAQQFSDYHSELNMSSLELGDSALYFCASSRDRGVGTDTQYFGPGTRLTVL.

This clonotype was found many times. The rearrangement uses TRBV20-1 and TRBJ2-3; 12 nucleotides align to TRBD2. The CDR3 length is 15 residues. Germline lookup yields CDR1 DFQATT and CDR2 SNEGSKA (reference sequence). The V segment lost 6 bases and the J segment 6 bases; nucleotides outside the gene matches: 10. CDR3 loop: CSAVRLAGASDTQYF. In nucleotides, the CDR3 is TGCAGTGCCGTCAGACTAGCGGGGGCTTCCGATACGCAGTATTTT.

The chain joins TRBV7-8 to TRBJ2-5, with 7 bases aligning to TRBD1. The junction had 14 bases not matched to a gene; V was cut back by 5 bases and J by 5 bases. Germline V gene data show CDR1 as SGHVS and CDR2 as FQNEAQ. The CDR3 loop spans 16 amino acids. CDR3: CASSPGGFQGAETQYF. The CDR3 nucleotides read TGTGCCAGCAGCCCAGGGGGATTTCAGGGCGCCGAGACCCAGTACTTC.

V is TRBV9 and J is TRBJ2-5, with D maybe TRBD2 (5 bases). CDR1 and CDR2 from the germline V gene are SGDLS and YYNGEE. The CDR3 extends over 14 amino acids. Trimming removed 0 bases at V and 2 bases at J, with 8 bases between. The CDR3 spells CASSVGGGQETQYF. DNA of the CDR3: TGTGCCAGCAGCGTAGGCGGCGGGCAAGAGACCCAGTACTTC.

About this clonotype itself: Given a much more abundant clone one base away, this may be a read error. The chain combines TRBV20-1 with TRBJ2-7; 9 nucleotides match TRBD2. The CDR3 is 15 amino acids. The germline V gene has CDR1 DFQATT and CDR2 SNEGSKA (reference sequence). The V segment lost 1 base and the J segment 5 bases; nucleotides outside the gene matches: 9. The CDR3 reads CSARVAGEPGDEQYF. The CDR3 DNA follows: TGCAGTGCTAGAGTAGCGGGAGAGCCGGGGGACGAGCAGTACTTC.

This clonotype was counted at least ten times. The genes are TRBV5-1 and TRBJ2-2; D possibly corresponds to TRBD1 (6 bases). V lost 0 bases and J 5 bases, leaving 8 bases between the germline ends. CDR3 length: 14 residues. Germline V lookup: CDR1 SGHRS, CDR2 YFSETQ. CDR3 nucleotides: TGCGCCAGCAGCTTGGGGGGGCGAACCGGGGAGCTGTTTTTT. Protein: CASSLGGRTGELFF.

V and J are TRBV12-3 or TRBV12-4 and TRBJ2-7; D gene uncertain. V was cut by 8 bases and J by 2 bases, with 7 bases left in between. The CDR3 spans 11 residues. The CDR3 spells CASCDTYEQYF. The DNA for the CDR3 is TGTGCCAGCTGTGATACCTACGAGCAGTACTTC.

This sequence joins TRBV6-5 and TRBJ1-1; 9 bases line up with TRBD1. The CDR3 consists of 14 residues. The germline gives CDR1 MNHEY, CDR2 SVGAGI. The V and J ends lost 6 bases and 4 bases, in that order; junction bases with no gene match: 6. Here the CDR3 DNA reads TGTGCCAGCAGACCGGACAGGGGCGTCACTGAAGCTTTCTTT. This codes for CASRPDRGVTEAFF.

CDR3: CASNPQFTYEQYF. DNA for the CDR3: TGTGCCAGCAACCCACAGTTTACCTACGAGCAGTACTTC. The chain couples TRBV2 to TRBJ2-7; unclear D gene. The CDR3 totals 13 residues. Germline V lookup: CDR1 SNHLY, CDR2 FYNNEI. V was pared by 7 bases and J by 2 bases, with 12 bases between. The full variable domain, completed using reference TRBV2 and TRBJ2-7, is EPEVTQTPSHQVTQMGQEVILRCVPISNHLYFYWYRQILGQKVEFLVSFYNNEISEKSEIFDDQFSVERPDGSNFTLKIRSTKLEDSAMYFCASNPQFTYEQYFGPGTRLTVT.

This clonotype was seen repeatedly, ten times or more. The chain carries TRBV7-3 and TRBJ2-2, with unresolved D. CDR3 size: 13 residues. The V end lost 6 bases, the J end lost 6 bases, and 11 bases lay between the germline ends. Germline CDR1 reads SGHTA; CDR2 reads FQGTGA. The CDR3 DNA sequence: TGTGCCAGCAGGGTTAGTGCCTCCGGGGAGCTGTTTTTT. Protein: CASRVSASGELFF.

This clonotype was counted between two and nine times. The rearrangement uses TRBV5-4 and TRBJ1-4; TRBD1 matches 11 bases. Germline values: CDR1 SGHNT, CDR2 YYREEE (reference sequence). With 4 bases clipped from V and 3 bases from J, the junction kept 5 bases outside the gene matches. This CDR3 spans 16 amino acids. CDR3 residues: CASSGGQGASNEKLFF. The CDR3 bases are TGTGCCAGCAGCGGAGGACAGGGGGCGTCTAATGAAAAACTGTTTTTT.

The chain joins TRBV20-1 to TRBJ2-7; TRBD2 agrees at 10 bases. V gave up 7 bases and J gave up 6 bases; unmatched junction bases: 12. CDR3 size: 14 residues. Germline V gene data show CDR1 as DFQATT and CDR2 as SNEGSKA (reference sequence). The CDR3: CSVIGASGGGEQYF. CDR3 nucleotide sequence: TGCAGTGTTATAGGTGCTAGCGGGGGCGGCGAGCAGTACTTC.

This clonotype has more than one count but fewer than ten. V is TRBV5-1 and J is TRBJ1-1; D is uncertain. Trimming removed 0 bases at V and 10 bases at J, with 10 bases between. This CDR3 has 12 amino acids. Germline assignment: CDR1 SGHRS and CDR2 YFSETQ. The CDR3 DNA reads as TGCGCCAGCAGCTTGGATGGGCGGGGAGCTTTCTTT. Residues: CASSLDGRGAFF.

This clonotype is labeled medium-sized. The chain carries TRBV7-2 and TRBJ1-2, with D uncertain. Germline V gives CDR1 SGHTA, CDR2 FQGNSA. The CDR3 covers 13 residues. The V and J ends lost 2 bases and 6 bases respectively, with 10 bases between them. The CDR3 sequence is CASSLLRENGYTF. For the CDR3, the DNA is TGTGCCAGCAGCTTATTGCGAGAGAATGGCTACACCTTC. The entire variable domain, with the rest obtained from reference TRBV7-2 and TRBJ1-2, is as follows: GAGVSQSPSNKVTEKGKDVELRCDPISGHTALYWYRQSLGQGLEFLIYFQGNSAPDKSGLPSDRFSAERTGGSVSTLTIQRTQQEDSAVYLCASSLLRENGYTFGSGTRLTVV.

Points on this clonotype: This could be a read error, since a much larger clone is one nucleotide away. The chain combines TRBV7-2 with TRBJ1-4; the match to TRBD1 covers 12 bases. The CDR3 length is 18 residues. The germline V gene encodes CDR1 SGHTA and CDR2 FQGNSA. In nucleotides, the CDR3 is TGTGCCGGCAGCCTAAAATCCGGGACAGGGGGCTCTCATGAAAAACTGTTTTTT. Encoded protein: CAGSLKSGTGGSHEKLFF.

The chain employs TRBV12-3 or TRBV12-4 and TRBJ2-7; TRBD1 aligns across 7 bases. The ends lost 3 bases at V and 2 bases at J; junction bases unmatched: 13. This CDR3 region has 17 residues. As DNA, the CDR3 is TGTGCCAGCAGTTTCGAGGGTTGGGGACAGACAACCTACGAGCAGTACTTC. Residues: CASSFEGWGQTTYEQYF.

This chain links TRBV7-2 with TRBJ1-2; TRBD1 agrees at 7 bases. This CDR3 contains 15 residues. Germline lookup yields CDR1 SGHTA and CDR2 FQGNSA. The ends lost 11 bases at V and 0 bases at J; junction bases unmatched: 12. Written as DNA, the CDR3 is TGTGCCTCCGTGTTGGACAGGTCTACTAACTATGGCTACACCTTC. Protein: CASVLDRSTNYGYTF.

CDR3 region: CASSSVGGYTF. CDR3 bases: TGCGCCAGCAGTTCCGTTGGTGGCTACACCTTC. The gene calls are TRBV4-1 and TRBJ1-2; D not certain. The CDR3 has 11 residues. Germline CDR1 and CDR2: MGHRA and YSYEKL. The V gene lost 6 bases and the J gene lost 7 bases, with 9 bases spanning the gap.

This clonotype was counted once. The chain combines TRBV5-6 with TRBJ2-6, with D perhaps TRBD2 (5 bases). Trimming took 6 bases from V and 0 from J, leaving 10 bases between them. Germline V lookup: CDR1 SGHDT, CDR2 YYEEEE. CDR3 length: 15 amino acids. This CDR3 is CASTRGFSGANVLTF. The CDR3, as DNA: TGTGCCAGCACTCGGGGTTTCTCTGGGGCCAACGTCCTGACTTTC.

CDR3 nucleotides: TGCGCCAGCAGCTTGGCCGGAGGACAGCTCACAGATACGCAGTATTTT. It is translated as CASSLAGGQLTDTQYF. The chain employs TRBV5-1 and TRBJ2-3, with D perhaps TRBD1 (6 bases). V was clipped by 0 bases and J by 2 bases, with 13 bases between them. Germline CDR1 reads SGHRS; CDR2 reads YFSETQ. The length of the CDR3 is 16 residues.

There are a few counts of this clonotype. The chain combines TRBV7-2 with TRBJ2-3, with D unclear. This CDR3 spans 15 amino acids. Germline V CDR1 and CDR2: SGHTA, FQGNSA. Trimming took off 1 base at V and 4 bases at J, with 12 bases between the two ends. CDR3 sequence: CASSLGALPPDTQYF. The CDR3 region has the DNA TGTGCCAGCAGCTTAGGGGCCCTCCCACCAGATACGCAGTATTTT.

This clonotype was counted at least ten times. The rearrangement uses TRBV9 and TRBJ2-7, with 8 nucleotides matching TRBD2. Looked up from germline, CDR1 is SGDLS and CDR2 is YYNGEE. V lost 7 bases and J lost 4; bases outside the gene matches: 16. The CDR3 is 16 amino acids. The CDR3 DNA is TGTGCCAGCGCCCCCCAAACCGGGACTAGTGGGTACGAGCAGTACTTC. This encodes CASAPQTGTSGYEQYF.

This chain links TRBV5-1 with TRBJ1-6; D gene uncertain. The CDR3 has 16 amino acids. The germline CDR1 and CDR2 sequences are SGHRS and YFSETQ. V was pared by 0 bases and J by 9 bases, with 16 bases between. CDR3 in DNA: TGCGCCAGCAGCTTGGCGGGAGGACCCAATCCTTCACCCCTCCACTTT. Translating gives CASSLAGGPNPSPLHF.

This clonotype has more than one count but fewer than ten. The chain joins TRBV7-3 to TRBJ2-2; D tentatively reads TRBD1 or TRBD2 (5 bases each). The CDR3 covers 14 residues. Trimming shortened V by 5 bases and J by 4 bases, and 11 bases separated the two germline ends. Germline V gene lookup returns CDR1 SGHTA and CDR2 FQGTGA. This CDR3 reads CASSMGTATGELFF. In nucleotides, the CDR3 is TGTGCCAGCAGCATGGGGACCGCCACCGGGGAGCTGTTTTTT.

The genes are TRBV12-3 or TRBV12-4 and TRBJ2-4, with D possibly being TRBD2 (7 bases). The CDR3 has 16 residues. The ends were cut back, 5 bases at V and 1 base at J, with 15 bases in the middle. CDR3 loop: CASSGPRGGAKNIQYF. As DNA, the CDR3 is TGTGCCAGCAGTGGCCCGAGGGGGGGGGCCAAAAACATTCAGTACTTC.

The chain has TRBV7-6 and TRBJ2-5, with 7 positions matching TRBD2. The CDR3 spans 12 residues. Per the germline V gene, CDR1 is SGHVS and CDR2 is FNYEAQ. The CDR3 nucleotides read TGTGTCAGTGGGGAGGGGCGAGAGACCCAGTACTTC. This codes for CVSGEGRETQYF.

The gene calls are TRBV6-2 or TRBV6-3 and TRBJ2-7, with a possible D match to TRBD1 (5 bases). The CDR3 is 13 residues long. The germline gives CDR1 MNHEY, CDR2 SVGEGT. Trimming pared 6 bases from V and 2 bases from J, leaving 11 bases between. The CDR3 loop reads CASRETATYEQYF. In nucleotides, the CDR3 is TGTGCCAGCAGAGAGACAGCCACCTACGAGCAGTACTTC.

Written as DNA, the CDR3 is TGTGCCTGGAGGCCCCGCGGGGGTTCTGGAAACACCATATATTTT. This translates into CAWRPRGGSGNTIYF. The chain links TRBV30 to TRBJ1-3, with D possibly being TRBD1 (5 bases). Germline CDR1 and CDR2: GTSNPN and SVGIG (reference sequence). The CDR3 runs to 15 residues. Trimming removed 3 bases at V and 1 base at J, with 13 bases between.

There are a few counts of this clonotype. V and J are TRBV7-6 and TRBJ2-3; D possibly corresponds to TRBD2 (5 bases). The CDR3 consists of 14 residues. Germline CDR1 SGHVS, CDR2 FNYEAQ. V was trimmed by 5 bases and J by 2 bases, leaving 11 bases between them. CDR3 sequence reads: CASSTSGFTDTQYF. CDR3 DNA: TGTGCCAGCAGCACGAGCGGATTCACAGATACGCAGTATTTT.

The chain combines TRBV6-2 or TRBV6-3 with TRBJ1-2; a weak D match, TRBD1 (6 bases). Germline V lookup: CDR1 MNHEY, CDR2 SVGEGT. The CDR3 runs 18 residues. Trimming shortened V by 6 bases and J by 0 bases, and 23 bases separated the two germline ends. CDR3 loop: CASSLRITGANSNYGYTF. In DNA, the CDR3 is TGTGCCAGCAGCCTGAGGATAACGGGGGCGAATTCTAACTATGGCTACACCTTC.

The V gene is TRBV3-1, the J gene TRBJ2-1, with D maybe TRBD2 (5 bases). V gave up 2 bases and J gave up 12 bases, with 11 bases separating them. This CDR3 spans 12 amino acids. Germline lookup yields CDR1 LGHDT and CDR2 YNNKEL (reference sequence). CDR3 nucleotide sequence: TGTGCCAGCAGCCAACAGCAAAGCGGGCAGTTCTTC. Translating gives CASSQQQSGQFF.